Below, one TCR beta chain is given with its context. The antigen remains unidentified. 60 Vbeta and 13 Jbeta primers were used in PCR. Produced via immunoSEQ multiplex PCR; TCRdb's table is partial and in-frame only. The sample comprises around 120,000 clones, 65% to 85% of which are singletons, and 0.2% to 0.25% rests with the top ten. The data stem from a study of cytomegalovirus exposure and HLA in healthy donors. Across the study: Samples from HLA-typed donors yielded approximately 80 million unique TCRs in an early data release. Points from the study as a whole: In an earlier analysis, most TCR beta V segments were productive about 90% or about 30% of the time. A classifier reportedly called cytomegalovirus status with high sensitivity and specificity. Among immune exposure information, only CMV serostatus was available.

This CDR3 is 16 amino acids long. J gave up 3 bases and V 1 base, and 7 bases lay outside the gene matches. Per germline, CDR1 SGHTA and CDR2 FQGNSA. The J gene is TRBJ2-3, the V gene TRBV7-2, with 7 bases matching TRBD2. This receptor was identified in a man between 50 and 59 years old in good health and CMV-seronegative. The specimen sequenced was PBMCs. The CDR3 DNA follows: TGTGCCAGCAGCTTAGGAGCGGGATTGGGGACAGATACGCAGTATTTT. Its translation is CASSLGAGLGTDTQYF. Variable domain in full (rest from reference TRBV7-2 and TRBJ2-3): GAGVSQSPSNKVTEKGKDVELRCDPISGHTALYWYRQSLGQGLEFLIYFQGNSAPDKSGLPSDRFSAERTGGSVSTLTIQRTQQEDSAVYLCASSLGAGLGTDTQYFGPGTRLTVL.